The 14 T cell receptor beta chains below come from one sample, sequenced in a study of human T cells and chemical hapten exposure. Using its own MiXCR run on the RACE reads, TCRdb lists one record per CDR3 protein. The profile shows around 110,000 distinct CDR3 sequences, roughly an eighth of them singletons. As to time point: patch test 1, 2 weeks after DPC sensitization. Treatment reported: therapeutic diphenylcyclopropenone sensitization with weekly scalp DPC. This sample comprised whole blood, obtained in connection with sensitization to the hapten diphenylcyclopropenone (DPC). Receptors originate from a woman in her forties or fifties with alopecia areata. Some clones in this sample may be carry-over from other donors' samples.

This clonotype was seen at least ten times. The J gene is TRBJ1-5, the V gene TRBV6-6; possibly TRBD1 for D (6 bases). In germline, CDR1 is MNHNY, CDR2 SVGAGI (reference sequence). Deletions cut 6 bases from V and 5 bases from J, with 29 bases between. This CDR3 region has 19 residues. This CDR3 is CASRPTVGTRPEGDQPQHF. CDR3 coding DNA: TGTGCCAGCAGACCCACCGTCGGGACAAGGCCCGAAGGGGATCAGCCCCAGCATTTT.

This sequence joins TRBV12-3 or TRBV12-4 and TRBJ2-3; D is perhaps TRBD2 (5 bases). Trimming took 5 bases from V and 2 from J, leaving 14 bases between them. The CDR3 totals 15 residues. Written as DNA, the CDR3 is TGTGCCAGCAGTCGGGGAAATATTAACACAGATACGCAGTATTTT. Its protein is CASSRGNINTDTQYF.

Ten or more counts support this clonotype. The chain is built from TRBV4-1 and TRBJ2-6, with D unresolved. CDR1 is MGHRA and CDR2 is YSYEKL in the germline V gene. The V and J ends lost 2 bases and 0 bases respectively, with 14 bases between them. The CDR3 totals 18 residues. The CDR3 DNA reads as TGCGCCAGCAGCCAATGGTACAGCCCCTACTCTGGGGCCAACGTCCTGACTTTC. Its protein is CASSQWYSPYSGANVLTF.

This clonotype has at least ten counts. The genes are TRBV29-1 and TRBJ2-7; a weak D match, TRBD2 (6 bases). The CDR3 runs 15 residues. The V gene lost 6 bases and the J gene lost 0 bases, with 18 bases spanning the gap. Germline-derived CDR1 and CDR2 are SQVTM and ANQGSEA. CDR3 DNA sequence: TGCAGCGTCCCCGCCCGCGGGGCCAGCTCCTACGAGCAGTACTTC. Translated: CSVPARGASSYEQYF.

The CDR3 sequence: CASSPGLNSPLHF. The CDR3, as DNA: TGTGCCAGCAGCCCTGGACTGAATTCACCCCTCCACTTT. V usage is TRBV3-1 and J usage is TRBJ1-6, with D unresolved. Germline loops: CDR1 LGHDT, CDR2 YNNKEL (reference sequence). The CDR3 is 13 amino acids. The V and J ends lost 4 bases and 7 bases respectively, with 8 bases between them.

This clonotype was found many times. V gene TRBV18 combines with J gene TRBJ1-5; 7 positions agree with TRBD1. The V segment lost 2 bases and the J segment 6 bases; nucleotides outside the gene matches: 10. CDR1 and CDR2 (germline): KGHSH, LQKENI. There are 16 residues in the CDR3. The CDR3 DNA reads TGTGCCAGCTCACCAGTATCCCAGGGGGACGGTCAGCCCCAGCATTTT. This encodes CASSPVSQGDGQPQHF.

This clonotype has more than one count but fewer than ten. The genes are TRBV7-2 and TRBJ1-3; D may be TRBD1 (5 bases). CDR3 length: 15 residues. In germline, CDR1 is SGHTA, CDR2 FQGNSA. V lost 4 bases, J lost 4 bases, and 14 bases lay in between. The CDR3 bases are TGTGCCAGCAGCTCCCAGGGCTTTGGCGGAAACACCATATATTTT. It specifies CASSSQGFGGNTIYF.

The chain carries TRBV7-2 and TRBJ2-1, with D perhaps matching TRBD1 or TRBD2 (5 bases each). The V and J ends lost 4 bases and 3 bases respectively, with 10 bases between them. This CDR3 has 14 residues. The germline V gene encodes CDR1 SGHTA and CDR2 FQGNSA. The CDR3 DNA is TGTGCCAGCAGCTCTGTTGGGGGCTACAATGAGCAGTTCTTC. This codes for CASSSVGGYNEQFF.

This sequence joins TRBV6-5 and TRBJ1-6, with 7 positions matching TRBD1. Germline assignment: CDR1 MNHEY and CDR2 SVGAGI. V shed 6 bases and J 7 bases; nucleotides not matched to a gene: 6. The CDR3 runs to 14 residues. Written as DNA, the CDR3 is TGTGCCAGCAGAAGGGACAGTCTCAATTCACCCCTCCACTTT. This sequence encodes CASRRDSLNSPLHF.

The chain has TRBV7-8 and TRBJ1-1; TRBD1 is a possible D gene (5 bases). The CDR3 spans 16 residues. The V and J ends lost 5 bases and 0 bases respectively, with 16 bases between them. CDR1 SGHVS and CDR2 FQNEAQ come from the germline V gene. CDR3 sequence reads: CASSHPKGSLNTEAFF. CDR3 nucleotide sequence: TGTGCCAGCAGCCATCCTAAGGGGTCCCTGAACACTGAAGCTTTCTTT.

This clonotype has a handful of counts. This chain connects TRBV28 to TRBJ2-3; 8 bases line up with TRBD2. The CDR3 loop spans 16 amino acids. V trimming: 3 bases; J trimming: 2 bases; junction bases outside the gene matches: 7. The germline V gene has CDR1 MDHEN and CDR2 SYDVKM. The CDR3 region has the DNA TGTGCCAGCAGTTTGGCGTTAGCGGGAACCACAGATACGCAGTATTTT. Its protein product is CASSLALAGTTDTQYF. Full variable domain (missing parts from reference TRBV28 and TRBJ2-3): DVKVTQSSRYLVKRTGEKVFLECVQDMDHENMFWYRQDPGLGLRLIYFSYDVKMKEKGDIPEGYSVSREKKERFSLILESASTNQTSMYLCASSLALAGTTDTQYFGPGTRLTVL.

This clonotype came up many times. This sequence joins TRBV12-3 or TRBV12-4 and TRBJ1-1, with D possibly being TRBD1 (6 bases). V dropped 2 bases and J dropped 0 bases, with 13 bases sitting between them. This CDR3 region has 16 residues. CDR3 bases: TGTGCCAGCAGTTTAATGGAGGGGGGCATGAACACTGAAGCTTTCTTT. It codes for CASSLMEGGMNTEAFF.

This sequence joins TRBV7-9 and TRBJ2-1; no definite D call. In germline, CDR1 is SEHNR, CDR2 FQNEAQ (reference sequence). Trimming shortened V by 9 bases and J by 5 bases, and 5 bases separated the two germline ends. The CDR3 has 10 amino acids. The CDR3 nucleotides are TGTGCCAGTCTTAACAATGAGCAGTTCTTC. Translated: CASLNNEQFF.

J is TRBJ2-7 and V is TRBV29-1; TRBD1 might be the D (6 bases). The CDR3 sequence is 13 residues long. Germline V gene data show CDR1 as SQVTM and CDR2 as ANQGSEA. V lost 4 bases to trimming and J lost 0 bases, with 10 bases between them. CDR3 in amino acids: CSVAPDSSYEQYF. CDR3 DNA sequence: TGCAGCGTTGCCCCGGACAGCTCCTACGAGCAGTACTTC.